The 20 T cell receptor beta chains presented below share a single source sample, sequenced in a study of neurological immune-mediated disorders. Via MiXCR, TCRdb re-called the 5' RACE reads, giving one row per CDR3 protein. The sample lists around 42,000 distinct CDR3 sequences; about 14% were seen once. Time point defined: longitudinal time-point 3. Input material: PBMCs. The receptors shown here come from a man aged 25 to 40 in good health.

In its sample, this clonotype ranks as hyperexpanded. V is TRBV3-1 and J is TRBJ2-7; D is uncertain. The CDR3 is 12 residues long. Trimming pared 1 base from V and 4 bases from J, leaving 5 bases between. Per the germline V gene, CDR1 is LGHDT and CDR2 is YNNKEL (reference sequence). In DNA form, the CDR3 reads TGTGCCAGCAGCCAAGGACCGTACGAGCAGTACTTC. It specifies CASSQGPYEQYF.

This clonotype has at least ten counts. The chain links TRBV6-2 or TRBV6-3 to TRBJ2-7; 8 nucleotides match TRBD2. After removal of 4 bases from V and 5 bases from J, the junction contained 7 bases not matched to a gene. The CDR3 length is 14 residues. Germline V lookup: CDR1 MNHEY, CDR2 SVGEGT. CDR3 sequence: CASSLREGPNEQYF. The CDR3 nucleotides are TGTGCCAGCAGTTTACGGGAGGGCCCCAACGAGCAGTACTTC.

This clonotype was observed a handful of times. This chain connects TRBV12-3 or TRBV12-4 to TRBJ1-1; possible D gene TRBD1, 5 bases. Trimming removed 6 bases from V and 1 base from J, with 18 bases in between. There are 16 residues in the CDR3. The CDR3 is CASSPDVQGANTEAFF. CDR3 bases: TGTGCCAGCAGCCCGGACGTGCAAGGGGCGAACACTGAAGCTTTCTTT.

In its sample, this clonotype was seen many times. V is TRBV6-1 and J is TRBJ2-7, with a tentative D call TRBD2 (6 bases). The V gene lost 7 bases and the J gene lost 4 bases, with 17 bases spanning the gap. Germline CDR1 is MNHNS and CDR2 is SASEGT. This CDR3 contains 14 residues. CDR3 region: CASTEGSFVYEQYF. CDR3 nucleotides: TGTGCCAGCACGGAGGGAAGCTTTGTGTACGAGCAGTACTTC.

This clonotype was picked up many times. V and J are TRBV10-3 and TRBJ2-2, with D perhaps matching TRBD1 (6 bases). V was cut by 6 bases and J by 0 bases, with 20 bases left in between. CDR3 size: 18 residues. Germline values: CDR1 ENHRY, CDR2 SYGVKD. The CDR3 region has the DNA TGTGCCATCAGACTTTCAACCCCCGGGACATCGAACACCGGGGAGCTGTTTTTT. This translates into CAIRLSTPGTSNTGELFF.

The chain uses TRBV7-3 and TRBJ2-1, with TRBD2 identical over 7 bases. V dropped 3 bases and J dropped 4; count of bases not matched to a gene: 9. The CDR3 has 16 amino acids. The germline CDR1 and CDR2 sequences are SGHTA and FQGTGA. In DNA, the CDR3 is TGTGCCAGCAGCTTGACCCGGGACTACCCTTACAATGAGCAGTTCTTC. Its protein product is CASSLTRDYPYNEQFF.

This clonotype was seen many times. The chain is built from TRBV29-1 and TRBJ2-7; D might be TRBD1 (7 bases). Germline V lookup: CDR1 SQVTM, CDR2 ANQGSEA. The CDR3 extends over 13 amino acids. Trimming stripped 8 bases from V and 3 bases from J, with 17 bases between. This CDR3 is CSTADRDFYEQYF. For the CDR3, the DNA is TGCAGCACGGCTGACAGGGACTTCTACGAGCAGTACTTC.

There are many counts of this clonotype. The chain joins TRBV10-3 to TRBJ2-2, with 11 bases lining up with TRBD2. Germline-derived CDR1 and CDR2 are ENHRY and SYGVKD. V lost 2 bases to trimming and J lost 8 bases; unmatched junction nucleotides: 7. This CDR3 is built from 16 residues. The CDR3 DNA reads TGTGCCATCAGTGAGCCACAGACTAGCGGGAAAGGGGAGCTGTTTTTT. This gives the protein CAISEPQTSGKGELFF.

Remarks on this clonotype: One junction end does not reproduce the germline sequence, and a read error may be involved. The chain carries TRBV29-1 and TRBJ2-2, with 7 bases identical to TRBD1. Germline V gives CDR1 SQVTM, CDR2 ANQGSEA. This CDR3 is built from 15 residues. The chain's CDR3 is CSVELRGFGTRELFF. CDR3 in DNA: TGCAGCGTTGAACTCAGGGGGTTTGGCACCCGGGAGCTGTTTTTT.

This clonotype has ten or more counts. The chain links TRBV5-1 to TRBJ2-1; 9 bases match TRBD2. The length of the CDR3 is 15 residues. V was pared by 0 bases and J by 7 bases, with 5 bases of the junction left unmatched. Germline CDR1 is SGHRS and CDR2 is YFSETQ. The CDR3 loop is CASSLASGRINEQFF. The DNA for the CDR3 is TGCGCCAGCAGCTTGGCAAGCGGGAGGATTAATGAGCAGTTCTTC.

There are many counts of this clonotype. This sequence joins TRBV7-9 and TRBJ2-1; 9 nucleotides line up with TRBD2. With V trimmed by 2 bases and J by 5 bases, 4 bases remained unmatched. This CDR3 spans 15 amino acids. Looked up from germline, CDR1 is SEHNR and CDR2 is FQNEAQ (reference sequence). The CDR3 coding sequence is TGTGCCAGCAGCTTACGGCGGGAGGGACACAATGAGCAGTTCTTC. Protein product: CASSLRREGHNEQFF. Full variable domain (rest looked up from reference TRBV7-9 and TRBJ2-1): DTGVSQNPRHKITKRGQNVTFRCDPISEHNRLYWYRQTLGQGPEFLTYFQNEAQLEKSRLLSDRFSAERPKGSFSTLEIQRTEQGDSAMYLCASSLRREGHNEQFFGPGTRLTVL.

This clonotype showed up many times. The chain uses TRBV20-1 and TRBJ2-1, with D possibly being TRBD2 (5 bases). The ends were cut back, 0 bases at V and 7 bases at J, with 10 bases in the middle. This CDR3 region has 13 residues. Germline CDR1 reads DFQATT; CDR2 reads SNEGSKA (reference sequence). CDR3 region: CSARDLAGNEQFF. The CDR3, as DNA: TGCAGTGCTAGAGATCTCGCGGGTAATGAGCAGTTCTTC.

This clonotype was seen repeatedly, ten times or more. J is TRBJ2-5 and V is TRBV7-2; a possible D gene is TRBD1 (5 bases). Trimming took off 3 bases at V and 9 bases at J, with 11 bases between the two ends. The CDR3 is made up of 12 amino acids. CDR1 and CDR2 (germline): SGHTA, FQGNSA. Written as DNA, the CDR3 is TGTGCCAGCAGCTTGGGTCTGGGGCCCCAGTACTTC. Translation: CASSLGLGPQYF.

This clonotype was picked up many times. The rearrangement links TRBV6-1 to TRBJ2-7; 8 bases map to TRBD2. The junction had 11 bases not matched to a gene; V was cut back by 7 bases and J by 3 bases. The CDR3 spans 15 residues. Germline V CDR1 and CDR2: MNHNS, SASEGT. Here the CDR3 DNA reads TGTGCCAGCACCCCCCGGCGGGGGGCGAGCTACGAGCAGTACTTC. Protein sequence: CASTPRRGASYEQYF.

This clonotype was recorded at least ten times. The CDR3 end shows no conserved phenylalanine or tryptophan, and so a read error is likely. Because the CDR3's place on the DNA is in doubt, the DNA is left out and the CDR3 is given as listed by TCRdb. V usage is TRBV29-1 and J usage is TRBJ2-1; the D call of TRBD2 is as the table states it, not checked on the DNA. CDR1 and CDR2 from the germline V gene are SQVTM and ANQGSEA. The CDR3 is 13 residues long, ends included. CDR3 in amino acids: CSVVIVGGTSGKV.

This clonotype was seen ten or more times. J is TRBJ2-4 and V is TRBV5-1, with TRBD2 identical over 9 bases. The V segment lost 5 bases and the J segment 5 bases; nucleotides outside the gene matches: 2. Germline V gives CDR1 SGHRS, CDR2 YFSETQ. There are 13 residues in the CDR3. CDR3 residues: CASREREENIQYF. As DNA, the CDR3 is TGCGCCAGCAGGGAGCGGGAGGAAAACATTCAGTACTTC.

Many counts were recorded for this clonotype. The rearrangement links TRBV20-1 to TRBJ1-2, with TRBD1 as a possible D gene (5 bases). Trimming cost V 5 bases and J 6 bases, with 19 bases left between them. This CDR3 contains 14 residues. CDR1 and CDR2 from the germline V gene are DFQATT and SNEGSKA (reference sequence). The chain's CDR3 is CSALSGFTGDGYTF. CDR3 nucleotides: TGCAGTGCTTTATCAGGGTTCACCGGGGATGGCTACACCTTC.

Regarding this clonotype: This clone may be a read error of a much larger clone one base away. The CDR3 here is CSSIGGGGDTQYF. CDR3 coding DNA: TGTTCCAGCATTGGGGGCGGTGGAGATACGCAGTATTTT. This chain uses TRBV28 with TRBJ2-3, with D maybe TRBD1 (6 bases). The CDR3 spans 13 residues. Germline V CDR1 and CDR2: MDHEN, SYDVKM.

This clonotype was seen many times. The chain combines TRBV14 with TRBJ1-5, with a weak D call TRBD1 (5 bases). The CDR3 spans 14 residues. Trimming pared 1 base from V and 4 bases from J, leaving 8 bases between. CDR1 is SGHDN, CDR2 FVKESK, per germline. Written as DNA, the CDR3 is TGTGCCAGCAGCCAAGTCGGGGCTAATCAGCCCCAGCATTTT. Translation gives CASSQVGANQPQHF.

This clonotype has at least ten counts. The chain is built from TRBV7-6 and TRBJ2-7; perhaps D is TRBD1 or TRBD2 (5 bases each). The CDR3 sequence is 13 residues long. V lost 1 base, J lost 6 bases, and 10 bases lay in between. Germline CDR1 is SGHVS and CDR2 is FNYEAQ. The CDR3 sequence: CASSLEQDSEQYF. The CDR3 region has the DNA TGTGCCAGCAGCTTAGAACAGGACTCCGAGCAGTACTTC. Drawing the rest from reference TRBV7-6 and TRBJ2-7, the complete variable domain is GAGVSQSPRYKVTKRGQDVALRCDPISGHVSLYWYRQALGQGPEFLTYFNYEAQQDKSGLPNDRFSAERPEGSISTLTIQRTEQRDSAMYRCASSLEQDSEQYFGPGTRLTVT.